This TCR beta chain emerged from a study of a mutant IDH1 vaccine in newly diagnosed glioma. As for the study in general: Treatment recipients were approximately 62% male and around 40% female, and their mean age was roughly 40 years.

Time point defined: baseline, week 1 (first vaccination visit). Indicated treatment: pre-vaccination baseline after standard-of-care therapy. Tumors from donors were new WHO grade 3 or 4 IDH1-mutant astrocytomas with ATRX loss. Germline V gives CDR1 SGHAT, CDR2 FQDESV (reference sequence). The V end was cut by 2 bases, the J end by 5 bases, with 9 bases between. This CDR3 has 13 residues. A word on this clone: As yet, its antigen is unknown.

Profiling relied on immunoSEQ multiplex PCR, and the TCRdb table lists in-frame clones only, not all of them. The table has tens of thousands of clones, over 70% seen once; the top ten hold about 21%. Whole-study results and caveats: Vaccination elicited immune responses in 80% to 95% of patients.

The chain joins TRBV11-1 to TRBJ2-5, with D uncertain. The source was PBMCs, collected from a glioma patient treated with radiotherapy, temozolomide or both. This receptor was obtained from a man under 40 with glioma. CDR3 amino acids: CASSLSRRETQYF. As DNA, the CDR3 is TGTGCCAGCAGCTTAAGCAGGCGGGAGACCCAGTACTTC.